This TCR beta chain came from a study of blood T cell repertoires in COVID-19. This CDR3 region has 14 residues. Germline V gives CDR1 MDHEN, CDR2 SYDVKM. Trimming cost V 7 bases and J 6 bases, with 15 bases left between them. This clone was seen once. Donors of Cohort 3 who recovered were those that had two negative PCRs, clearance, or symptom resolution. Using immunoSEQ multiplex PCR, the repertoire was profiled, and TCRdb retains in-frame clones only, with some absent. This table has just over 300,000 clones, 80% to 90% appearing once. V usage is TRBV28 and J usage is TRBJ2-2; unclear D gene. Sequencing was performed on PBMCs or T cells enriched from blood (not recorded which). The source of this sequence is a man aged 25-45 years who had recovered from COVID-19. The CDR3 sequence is CASTQAPRSGELFF. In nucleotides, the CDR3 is TGTGCCAGCACCCAGGCACCTCGATCCGGGGAGCTGTTTTTT.